This entry features one TCR beta chain sequence. Its antigen is unknown. No base-level quality is on record; no much larger clone is a single base apart. Its CDR3 holds 14 amino acids, cysteine through phenylalanine. The DNA shown is the 42-base CDR3, in frame from base 1. V is pared back by 5 bases and J by 9 bases, with 14 bases lying between the germline termini. Reading the germline V gene (reference sequence) gives CDR1 LGHDT and CDR2 YNNKEL. The sample's treatment or condition label is to be understood as: roughly 18 received Ad26.COV2.S at low or high dose, single or two shots; about 5 received placebo; per-sample allocation not given. For vaccine and placebo recipients, repertoires were sequenced using samples collected on day 63 after the first injection. Cohort 1b enrolled 25 or so adults aged 18-55 years at a single site in Boston, USA, between 29 July and 7 August 2020. As a vaccine, Ad26.COV2.S was a replication-incompetent adenovirus type 26 vector that expressed a prefusion-stabilized SARS-CoV-2 spike protein derived from the original Wuhan strain.

The data belong to a study of Ad26.COV2.S vaccination and SARS-CoV-2 variants (dated by TCRdb to about 2021). For context, the study as a whole: Vaccine-arm donors came from COV1001, a multicentre, randomized, double-blind, placebo-controlled phase I-IIa trial of Ad26.COV2.S in healthy adults. TCRbeta repertoire sequencing was used to assess the specificity and breadth of SARS-CoV-2-reactive T cell receptors after Ad26.COV2.S vaccination. Investigators did not know the trial group allocation while performing experiments and assessing outcomes. A total of 32 samples were included in the TCR-sequenced set, comprising about 20 Ad26.COV2.S vaccine recipients, 5 placebo recipients and 8 SARS-CoV-2 convalescent individuals. Ad26.COV2.S was given intramuscularly at 5x10^10 or 1x10^11 viral particles, as a single shot or as two shots 56 days apart. Participants in the trial were split at random into five groups of five each, receiving low-dose or high-dose Ad26.COV2.S once or twice, or else placebo on both occasions. Overall study outcomes, separate from this receptor: The study was not powered to compare responses between vaccine doses or regimens. Ad26.COV2.S recipients had higher spike-specific TCR breadth than placebo recipients (P = 0.0014). Vaccine and placebo recipients had similar non-spike TCR breadth, a finding consistent with the vaccine containing only spike. After vaccination, substantial breadth of spike-specific CD8+ and CD4+ T cell responses was reported. According to the authors, total T cell responses may have been underestimated by the TCR breadth and depth analyses.

The immunoSEQ Assay was the method used to sequence TCRbeta CDR3 regions. After extraction, genomic DNA underwent amplification by bias-controlled multiplex PCR, followed by high-throughput sequencing. The paper's processing steps were these. Collapsing and filtering of sequences were performed to quantify the absolute abundance of each unique TCRbeta CDR3 region. T cell fraction was estimated by normalizing TCRbeta template counts to usable DNA, with usable DNA measured through amplification of reference genes found in all nucleated cells. Repertoire TCRs were annotated as SARS-CoV-2-specific when V gene, CDR3 amino acid sequence and J gene were exactly matched to a known reactive TCR set. The reference SARS-CoV-2 TCR set came from MIRA and was filtered for enrichment in COVID-19-positive ImmuneCODE repertoires, removing public or cross-reactive TCRs. Using the MIRA antigens, annotated TCRs were further analysed by specific ORF or by position within an ORF. Breadth was defined as the number of annotated unique rearrangements divided by the total number of unique productive rearrangements, and depth was defined as the summed frequency of the annotated unique rearrangements. Two-sided Wilcoxon rank-sum tests were applied when comparing TCR breadth between groups. TCRdb stores this immuneACCESS table with in-frame sequences only. Part of the clones is absent; in the studies checked, under half of the shortfall reflects unresolved V genes, and no reason is known for the rest. That table is the source of V, J and clone size, and D and trimming were worked out from the DNA. This sample gives around 400,000 clones in total; approximately 91% of them show up just once. The ten largest clones represent about 2% of the sample.

Sequencing was performed on peripheral blood, taken in a trial of Ad26.COV2.S vaccine versus placebo. The chain couples TRBV3-1 (or the pseudogene TRBV3-2) to TRBJ1-6, with TRBD1 perhaps the D gene, on 6 matching bases. This receptor was obtained from a person between 18 and 60 years old who received the Ad26.COV2.S COVID-19 vaccine or a placebo. The DNA reads TGTGCCAGCAGCGGGGCCAGGGGCCGTTCACCCCTCCACTTT. This encodes CASSGARGRSPLHF.